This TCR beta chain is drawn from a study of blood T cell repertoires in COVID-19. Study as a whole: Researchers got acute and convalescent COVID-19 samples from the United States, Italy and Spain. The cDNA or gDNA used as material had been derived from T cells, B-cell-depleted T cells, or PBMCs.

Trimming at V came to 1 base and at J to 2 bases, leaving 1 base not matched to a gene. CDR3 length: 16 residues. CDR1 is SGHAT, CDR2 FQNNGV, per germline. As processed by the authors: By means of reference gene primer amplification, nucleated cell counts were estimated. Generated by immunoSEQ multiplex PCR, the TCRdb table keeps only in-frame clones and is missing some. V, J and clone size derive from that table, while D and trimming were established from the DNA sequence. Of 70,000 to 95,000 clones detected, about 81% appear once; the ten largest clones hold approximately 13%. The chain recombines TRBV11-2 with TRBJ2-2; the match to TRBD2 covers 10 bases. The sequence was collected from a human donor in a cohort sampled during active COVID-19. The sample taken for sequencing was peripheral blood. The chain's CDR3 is CASSLGLAGNTGELFF. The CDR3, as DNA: TGTGCCAGCAGCTTAGGACTAGCGGGCAACACCGGGGAGCTGTTTTTT.